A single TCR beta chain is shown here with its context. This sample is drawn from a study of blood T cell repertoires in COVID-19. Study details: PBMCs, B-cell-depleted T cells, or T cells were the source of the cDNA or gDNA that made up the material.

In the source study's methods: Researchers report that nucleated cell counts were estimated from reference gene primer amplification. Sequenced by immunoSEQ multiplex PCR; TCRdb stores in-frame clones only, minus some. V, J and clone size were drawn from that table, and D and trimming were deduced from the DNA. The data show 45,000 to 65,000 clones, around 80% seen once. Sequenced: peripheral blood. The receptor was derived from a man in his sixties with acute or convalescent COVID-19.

CDR3 DNA sequence: TGTGCCAGCTCCCCAATCCAGGGGAGTCCAACACGGAACACTGAAGCTTTCTTT. This translates into CASSPIQGSPTRNTEAFF. This chain connects TRBV18 to TRBJ1-1; TRBD1 is a possible D gene (6 bases). V was clipped by 6 bases and J by 1 base, with 24 bases between them. CDR1 is KGHSH, CDR2 LQKENI, per germline. The CDR3 totals 18 residues.